This TCR beta chain was captured in a study of T cells in Graves' hyperthyroidism and ophthalmopathy. Study findings and constraints: The model identified upcoming ophthalmopathy a median about 6.5 months ahead of onset.

Details on this clonotype: The antigen is not known. At one end the junction does not follow the germline gene, possibly because of a read error.

PBMCs stemmed from about 9.7 ml fresh peripheral blood. The investigators amplified TCR beta CDR3 regions from RNA transcripts. The TCR CDR3 first-round RT-PCR relied on the HTBI primer set. TCRdb reprocessed the multiplex PCR reads via MiXCR and lists one record per CDR3 protein. The profile shows hundreds of thousands of distinct CDR3 sequences, around 20% of them singletons. Germline V gene data show CDR1 as SGHRS and CDR2 as YFSETQ. This CDR3 has 16 residues. The chain uses TRBV5-1 and TRBJ2-3, with 12 bases aligning to TRBD2. Sample: blood. The sequence came from a woman aged 45-65 years with Graves' hyperthyroidism that later progressed to Graves' ophthalmopathy. The CDR3 DNA follows: TGCGCCGGCAGCTTACTAGCGGGGGGCTACACAGATACGCAGTATTTT. It encodes CAGSLLAGGYTDTQYF.